These 11 T cell receptor beta chains originate from one sample sequenced in a study of cytomegalovirus exposure and HLA in healthy donors. PCR was performed using 60 Vbeta and 13 Jbeta primers. Sequenced by immunoSEQ multiplex PCR; TCRdb stores in-frame clones only, minus some. The table records under 200,000 clones, roughly 76% of them present only once. Sequencing used PBMCs. The receptor source for this set is a man aged 55 to 70 in good health and CMV-seronegative.

The chain joins TRBV6-5 to TRBJ1-1; perhaps TRBD1 as D (6 bases). V lost 5 bases to trimming and J lost 4 bases, with 14 bases between them. CDR3 size: 14 residues. CDR1 is MNHEY, CDR2 SVGAGI, per germline. The CDR3 DNA reads as TGTGCCAGCAGTCCCCGAAACAGGGCCACTGAAGCTTTCTTT. Amino acids: CASSPRNRATEAFF.

This clone was detected only a few times. The CDR3 protein is CASSRRGVAYEQYF. CDR3 nucleotide sequence: TGTGCCAGCAGCCGGCGGGGGGTCGCGTACGAGCAGTACTTC. The gene calls are TRBV28 and TRBJ2-5; TRBD2 aligns across 8 bases. The end of the DNA aligns better with TRBJ2-7, so the J call may be wrong. The CDR3 length is 14 residues. Germline V gene lookup returns CDR1 MDHEN and CDR2 SYDVKM.

The chain uses TRBV7-2 and TRBJ1-1; 10 bases fit TRBD1. The CDR3 spans 16 residues. V lost 0 bases, J lost 9 bases, and 10 bases stayed unmatched. The V gene's germline CDR1 is SGHTA and CDR2 FQGNSA. The CDR3 bases are TGTGCCAGCAGCTTAGCGGACGCTTGGACAGGGGGGAAAGCTTTCTTT. Protein product: CASSLADAWTGGKAFF.

This rearrangement joins TRBV4-3 to TRBJ1-3, with 9 nucleotides matching TRBD1. This CDR3 comprises 18 residues. CDR1 and CDR2 from the germline V gene are LGHNA and YSLEER. J gave up 6 bases and V 0 bases, and 12 bases lay outside the gene matches. The CDR3 region has the DNA TGCGCCAGCAGCCAAGATCCGGGGGACAGGGCTTATCTAAACACCATATATTTT. Its protein is CASSQDPGDRAYLNTIYF.

In its sample, this clone was seen once. The V call is TRBV9, the J call TRBJ1-1, with 7 bases matching TRBD1. Trimming removed 3 bases from V and 1 base from J; junction bases left unmatched: 3. The CDR3 loop spans 14 amino acids. Germline-derived CDR1 and CDR2 are SGDLS and YYNGEE. The CDR3 nucleotides are TGTGCCAGCAGCGCGAGACAGGGGAACACTGAAGCTTTCTTT. Residues: CASSARQGNTEAFF.

The rearrangement links TRBV5-8 to TRBJ1-4; 8 bases are a match to TRBD1. The CDR3 covers 16 residues. Germline CDR1 is SGHTS and CDR2 is YDEGEE. The junction had 2 bases not matched to a gene; V was cut back by 1 base and J by 0 bases. The CDR3 here is CASSLRTGPTNEKLFF. CDR3 nucleotides: TGTGCCAGCAGCTTGCGGACAGGGCCAACTAATGAAAAACTGTTTTTT.

J is TRBJ2-2 and V is TRBV7-2; TRBD1 might be the D (6 bases). V lost 4 bases, J lost 2 bases, and 11 bases lay in between. CDR3 length equals 15 residues. CDR1 and CDR2 from the germline V gene are SGHTA and FQGNSA. DNA for the CDR3: TGTGCCAGCAGCTCTAGGACAGTAAACACCGGGGAGCTGTTTTTT. As protein: CASSSRTVNTGELFF.

V usage is TRBV29-1 and J usage is TRBJ2-2; tentative D call: TRBD1 (5 bases). V was trimmed by 4 bases and J by 1 base, leaving 10 bases between them. The CDR3 is made up of 14 amino acids. CDR1 is SQVTM, CDR2 ANQGSEA, per germline. CDR3 coding DNA: TGCAGCGTTGTTAGGCAGGGGAACACCGGGGAGCTGTTTTTT. This gives the protein CSVVRQGNTGELFF.

This rearrangement joins TRBV5-1 to TRBJ1-5; 7 bases map to TRBD1. Losses at the gene ends were 6 bases for V and 5 bases for J; bases not matched to a gene: 11. Germline lookup yields CDR1 SGHRS and CDR2 YFSETQ. The CDR3 contains 15 residues. This chain's CDR3 is CASTNSDRDYQPQHF. CDR3 DNA: TGCGCCAGCACCAATTCCGACAGGGATTATCAGCCCCAGCATTTT.

In this sample, this clone turned up a few times. V usage is TRBV7-9 and J usage is TRBJ2-5, with 8 bases fitting TRBD2. The germline V gene has CDR1 SEHNR and CDR2 FQNEAQ (reference sequence). This CDR3 has 14 amino acids. J was trimmed by 4 bases and V by 5 bases; bases with no gene match: 6. In DNA, the CDR3 is TGTGCCAGCAGCCAAAGCGGGAGTGGAGAGACCCAGTACTTC. Protein: CASSQSGSGETQYF.

The chain employs TRBV30 and TRBJ1-6, with TRBD1 matching over 8 bases. The germline V gene encodes CDR1 GTSNPN and CDR2 SVGIG (reference sequence). This CDR3 is 12 amino acids long. V was clipped by 8 bases and J by 9 bases; unmatched bases: 6. DNA of the CDR3: TGTGCCGGGGGGCAGGGGGCTTCACCCCTCCACTTT. Amino acids: CAGGQGASPLHF.